The present T cell receptor (beta chain) was sequenced within a study of T-cell reconstitution after alpha-beta-depleted transplantation in children. Researchers prepared the TCRbeta library using unique molecular identifiers, the study reports. Each CDR3 protein is one row after TCRdb ran MiXCR on the PCR reads. The table shows 190,000 or so distinct CDR3 sequences, with approximately 6.8% occurring only once. Germline V lookup: CDR1 KGHDR, CDR2 SFDVKD. The length of the CDR3 is 12 residues. V lost 2 bases and J lost 8, with 8 bases in between. The sample holds many counts of this clonotype. V is TRBV24-1 and J is TRBJ1-1; D gene uncertain. The starting material was PBMCs from the stem cell graft donor, obtained from the stem cell graft. The receptor was derived from a human donor who donated a stem cell graft to a child with Wiskott-Aldrich syndrome. CDR3 in DNA: TGTGCCACCAGTGATTATCCGGGCGAAGCTTTCTTT. It encodes CATSDYPGEAFF.